The sequence of this T cell receptor (beta chain) was determined in a study of chronic HIV infection and antiretroviral therapy. The V segment lost 6 bases and the J segment 6 bases; nucleotides outside the gene matches: 2. The CDR3 runs 13 residues. TCRdb called the 5' RACE reads again in MiXCR, with one record for every CDR3 protein. The sample has 39,000 or so distinct CDR3 sequences; roughly 8.8% are singletons. J is TRBJ1-4 and V is TRBV12-3 or TRBV12-4, with 9 bases aligning to TRBD1. This TCR came from an adult who had HIV and had not received antiretroviral therapy, or was an uninfected healthy control (not recorded which). The sample comprised peripheral blood. The CDR3 DNA sequence: TGTGCCAGCAGACAGGGGGCGGATGAAAAACTGTTTTTT. Residues: CASRQGADEKLFF.